This T cell receptor beta chain is from a study of blood T cells in healthy people across ages. About the research overall: Template switching caught about one barcoded beta molecule for each two T cells.

Study-level points and caveats: Higher diversity, along with more naive CD4+ cells, distinguished long-lived donors from aged donors.

With respect to this clonotype: The antigen remains unidentified.

Then a second PCR, running roughly 7 to 11 cycles, was carried out with a sample-barcoded 5' primer and a J-beta primer mix. TCRdb re-derived calls from the 5' RACE reads in MiXCR, one entry per CDR3 protein. This sample has fewer than 2,000,000 distinct CDR3 sequences; 30% to 40% occur once, and the top ten carry around 11%. The CDR3 length is 15 residues. Trimming cost V 2 bases and J 5 bases, with 17 bases left between them. CDR1 and CDR2 (germline): SGHRS, YFSETQ. The chain has TRBV5-1 and TRBJ2-7, with D tentatively TRBD1 (5 bases). The clonotype originates from a woman under 40 in good health. Sequencing was done on a sample of blood. The CDR3 nucleotides are TGCGCCAGCAGCTTCCCTAGGGGCAACCTAGACGAGCAGTACTTC. Protein product: CASSFPRGNLDEQYF.